These 32 T cell receptor beta chains share one sample of origin, sequenced in a study of identical twins. TCRdb reprocessed the 5' RACE reads via MiXCR and lists one record per CDR3 protein. Seen here are roughly 700,000 distinct CDR3 sequences, 8.6% observed once, and the top ten hold 0.85% to 1%. This sample was also put to use in a study of yellow fever vaccine responses in identical twins.

Sequencing used PBMCs. These receptors were obtained from a woman between 18 and 30 years old in good health.

The table lists this clonotype with many counts. The chain combines TRBV3-1 with TRBJ2-4, with TRBD1 matching 7 bases. The CDR3 totals 16 residues. Germline-derived CDR1 and CDR2 are LGHDT and YNNKEL (reference sequence). The ends lost 0 bases at V and 4 bases at J; junction bases unmatched: 6. For the CDR3, the DNA is TGTGCCAGCAGCCAAGAACCAGGGACAGCGAAAAACATTCAGTACTTC. The encoded protein is CASSQEPGTAKNIQYF.

A few counts support this clonotype. A much larger clonotype is one base distant, so this may be a read error. V gene TRBV13 combines with J gene TRBJ2-7, with D unclear. From germline, CDR1 is PRHDT and CDR2 FYEKMQ (reference sequence). The CDR3 has 13 residues. V lost 3 bases, J lost 2 bases, and 8 bases lay in between. Written as DNA, the CDR3 is TGTGCCAGCAGCTTCCCAGAGACCTACGAGCAGTACTTC. This codes for CASSFPETYEQYF.

In its sample, this clonotype was seen a few times. The rearrangement uses TRBV11-3 and TRBJ2-3; 7 bases fit TRBD2. Looked up from germline, CDR1 is SGHNT and CDR2 is YENEEA. The CDR3 extends over 15 amino acids. The J segment lost 6 bases and the V segment lost 5 bases, leaving 11 bases of the junction unmatched. The CDR3 DNA reads as TGTGCCAGCAGCCAAGGGAGACTAGCTTTTGATACGCAGTATTTT. Its protein product is CASSQGRLAFDTQYF. The variable domain in full, completed from reference TRBV11-3 and TRBJ2-3, reads EAGVVQSPRYKIIEKKQPVAFWCNPISGHNTLYWYLQNLGQGPELLIRYENEEAVDDSQLPKDRFSAERLKGVDSTLKIQPAELGDSAVYLCASSQGRLAFDTQYFGPGTRLTVL.

This chain joins TRBV10-3 and TRBJ2-3; TRBD2 matches at 10 bases. This CDR3 has 14 amino acids. The germline V gene encodes CDR1 ENHRY and CDR2 SYGVKD. V shed 3 bases, J shed 4 bases, and the junction held 1 base outside the gene matches. The CDR3 region is CAISDLAGADTQYF. The CDR3 DNA reads TGTGCCATCAGTGACCTAGCGGGGGCAGATACGCAGTATTTT.

The gene calls are TRBV27 and TRBJ2-7; D is unclear. Trimming cost V 6 bases and J 3 bases, with 15 bases left between them. The germline CDR1 and CDR2 sequences are MNHEY and SMNVEV (reference sequence). The CDR3 loop spans 14 amino acids. CDR3 residues: CASSPLDLLYEQYF. The CDR3 DNA is TGTGCCAGCAGCCCTTTGGACCTTCTCTACGAGCAGTACTTC.

The V call is TRBV5-1, the J call TRBJ2-7, with 8 bases matching TRBD2. Trimming at V came to 0 bases and at J to 4 bases, leaving 3 bases not matched to a gene. Germline V gene lookup returns CDR1 SGHRS and CDR2 YFSETQ. This CDR3 region has 14 residues. DNA for the CDR3: TGCGCCAGCAGCTTGGGGCGGGAGGCATACGAGCAGTACTTC. Encoded protein: CASSLGREAYEQYF.

This clonotype was counted between two and nine times. The chain combines TRBV28 with TRBJ2-5; 9 bases fit TRBD1. Germline CDR1 MDHEN, CDR2 SYDVKM. Trimming removed 7 bases from V and 6 bases from J; junction bases left unmatched: 12. CDR3 length: 15 residues. Here the CDR3 reads CASIEPGTGRQTQYF. The CDR3 nucleotides read TGTGCCAGCATTGAACCCGGGACAGGGAGGCAGACCCAGTACTTC. The full variable domain, its missing parts supplied by reference TRBV28 and TRBJ2-5, is DVKVTQSSRYLVKRTGEKVFLECVQDMDHENMFWYRQDPGLGLRLIYFSYDVKMKEKGDIPEGYSVSREKKERFSLILESASTNQTSMYLCASIEPGTGRQTQYFGPGTRLLVL.

The chain is built from TRBV7-2 and TRBJ2-1; no definite D call. Deletions cut 2 bases from V and 9 bases from J, with 5 bases between. The germline V gene encodes CDR1 SGHTA and CDR2 FQGNSA. This CDR3 has 11 amino acids. The CDR3 DNA sequence: TGTGCCAGCAGCTTAAGGTTTGAGCAGTTCTTC. It specifies CASSLRFEQFF.

This clonotype was observed once. The chain combines TRBV27 with TRBJ2-1; D is perhaps TRBD1 or TRBD2 (5 bases each). From germline, CDR1 is MNHEY and CDR2 SMNVEV (reference sequence). V dropped 7 bases and J dropped 3 bases, with 13 bases sitting between them. The CDR3 length is 14 residues. CDR3 amino acids: CASNAVGVYNEQFF. In DNA form, the CDR3 reads TGTGCCAGCAATGCAGTGGGGGTCTACAATGAGCAGTTCTTC.

The chain combines TRBV27 with TRBJ1-2, with TRBD1 matching 12 bases. This CDR3 comprises 17 residues. Germline CDR1 is MNHEY and CDR2 is SMNVEV (reference sequence). With 6 bases clipped from V and 4 bases from J, the junction kept 12 bases outside the gene matches. The CDR3 coding sequence is TGTGCCAGCAGGAGGCCGGGACAGGGGGCCGGTACCTATGGCTACACCTTC. Protein product: CASRRPGQGAGTYGYTF.

A remark on this clonotype: At one of its ends the junction is not consistent with the germline gene, which may arise from a read error. This chain joins TRBV16 and TRBJ2-3; possibly TRBD1 or TRBD2 for D (5 bases each). Looked up from germline, CDR1 is KGHSY and CDR2 is FQNENV. The CDR3 loop spans 13 amino acids. The CDR3 sequence is CGSSQGTDLKQYF. DNA for the CDR3: TGTGGCAGCAGCCAAGGGACGGACTTAAAGCAGTATTTT.

This clonotype was seen more than once but under ten times. This chain uses TRBV5-1 with TRBJ2-7; D perhaps matches TRBD2 (5 bases). The V end lost 4 bases, the J end lost 0 bases, and 20 bases lay between the germline ends. In germline, CDR1 is SGHRS, CDR2 YFSETQ. This CDR3 spans 17 amino acids. CDR3 region: CASSLLTFGVSSYEQYF. CDR3 coding DNA: TGCGCCAGCAGCCTGCTAACGTTCGGGGTTAGCTCCTACGAGCAGTACTTC.

The table lists this clonotype with many counts. The J gene is TRBJ2-5, the V gene TRBV6-2 or TRBV6-3; 8 nucleotides agree with TRBD2. In germline, CDR1 is MNHEY, CDR2 SVGEGT. V was clipped by 6 bases and J by 1 base; unmatched bases: 7. The CDR3 covers 15 residues. The CDR3 sequence: CASSRQSGSQETQYF. CDR3 coding DNA: TGTGCCAGCAGCCGCCAAAGCGGGAGCCAAGAGACCCAGTACTTC.

CDR3 amino acids: CASSPTSQGFYNEQFF. CDR3 DNA: TGTGCCAGCAGCCCGACGTCCCAGGGGTTCTACAATGAGCAGTTCTTC. The chain is built from TRBV3-1 and TRBJ2-1; possible D gene TRBD1, 6 bases. From germline, CDR1 is LGHDT and CDR2 YNNKEL (reference sequence). Trimming cost V 4 bases and J 3 bases, with 16 bases left between them. The CDR3 is made up of 16 amino acids.

The chain recombines TRBV7-9 with TRBJ2-5; D may be TRBD1 (6 bases). The germline V gene has CDR1 SEHNR and CDR2 FQNEAQ (reference sequence). V lost 0 bases, J lost 2 bases, and 10 bases lay in between. This CDR3 is built from 15 residues. The chain's CDR3 is CASSLATRGQETQYF. In nucleotides, the CDR3 is TGTGCCAGCAGCTTAGCGACGAGGGGGCAAGAGACCCAGTACTTC.

This clonotype was seen ten or more times. V and J are TRBV7-3 and TRBJ1-1; D is unclear. CDR3 size: 13 residues. The germline gives CDR1 SGHTA, CDR2 FQGTGA. Trimming took off 5 bases at V and 2 bases at J, with 9 bases between the two ends. CDR3 amino acids: CASSAAENTEAFF. CDR3 DNA: TGTGCCAGCAGCGCCGCAGAAAACACTGAAGCTTTCTTT.

The chain employs TRBV2 and TRBJ1-2; tentatively, D is TRBD1 (5 bases). The CDR3 covers 17 residues. Germline V gene lookup returns CDR1 SNHLY and CDR2 FYNNEI. CDR3 coding DNA: TGTACCTGCAGTTTCCGGCGCAGGGAACCCCAAAACTATGGCTACACCTTC. This translates into CTCSFRRREPQNYGYTF.

The genes are TRBV27 and TRBJ2-2; perhaps TRBD1 as D (5 bases). This CDR3 contains 15 residues. V lost 4 bases and J 1 base, leaving 10 bases between the germline ends. Germline CDR1 and CDR2: MNHEY and SMNVEV (reference sequence). CDR3: CASSSQQGNTGELFF. CDR3 nucleotides: TGTGCCAGCAGTTCCCAGCAGGGGAACACCGGGGAGCTGTTTTTT.

Only a few counts were recorded for this clonotype. J is TRBJ2-7 and V is TRBV20-1, with D unresolved. Germline V gene lookup returns CDR1 DFQATT and CDR2 SNEGSKA (reference sequence). V lost 5 bases to trimming and J lost 5 bases, with 7 bases between them. This CDR3 comprises 10 residues. In DNA, the CDR3 is TGCAGTGCTCGCAGAGACGAGCAGTACTTC. It is translated as CSARRDEQYF.

V gene TRBV12-3 or TRBV12-4 combines with J gene TRBJ2-2, with D possibly TRBD1 on 6 matching bases. CDR3 length equals 15 residues. Between the trimmed V and J ends, which lost 4 bases and 4 bases, there was a span of 13 bases. CDR3: CASSYSGRGTGELFF. The CDR3 coding sequence is TGTGCCAGCAGTTACAGCGGCAGGGGCACCGGGGAGCTGTTTTTT.

This clonotype occurred a few times. The chain joins TRBV19 to TRBJ1-2, with D uncertain. Trimming left V 9 bases short and J 2 bases short, with 10 bases between. The CDR3 extends over 12 amino acids. CDR1 LNHDA and CDR2 SQIVND come from the germline V gene (reference sequence). CDR3 sequence reads: CARRTDNYGYTF. Written as DNA, the CDR3 is TGTGCCAGGAGGACGGACAACTATGGCTACACCTTC. The whole variable domain, remainder taken from reference TRBV19 and TRBJ1-2, is DGGITQSPKYLFRKEGQNVTLSCEQNLNHDAMYWYRQDPGQGLRLIYYSQIVNDFQKGDIAEGYSVSREKKESFPLTVTSAQKNPTAFYLCARRTDNYGYTFGSGTRLTVV.

The chain combines TRBV5-4 with TRBJ2-5; tentatively, D is TRBD1 (5 bases). Per germline, CDR1 SGHNT and CDR2 YYREEE (reference sequence). This CDR3 comprises 16 residues. V lost 0 bases, J lost 1 base, and 13 bases lay in between. CDR3 DNA sequence: TGTGCCAGCAGCTTGGCAGGGTTATCCGGCCAAGAGACCCAGTACTTC. Translation gives CASSLAGLSGQETQYF.

This clonotype has just a few counts. The rearrangement links TRBV10-3 to TRBJ2-3; D unclear. This CDR3 spans 17 amino acids. Germline CDR1 reads ENHRY; CDR2 reads SYGVKD. Between the trimmed V and J ends, which lost 6 bases and 1 base, there was a span of 20 bases. The CDR3 here is CAIRSLVLPEGTDTQYF. CDR3 nucleotide sequence: TGTGCCATCAGGTCCCTTGTGCTTCCAGAGGGCACAGATACGCAGTATTTT.

This clonotype was recorded at least ten times. The chain has TRBV6-5 and TRBJ2-3, with D perhaps TRBD1 (6 bases). CDR3 length: 15 residues. From germline, CDR1 is MNHEY and CDR2 SVGAGI. The V end was cut by 0 bases, the J end by 4 bases, with 11 bases between. The CDR3 coding sequence is TGTGCCAGCAGTTACTCGAACAGGGCGGCAGATACGCAGTATTTT. This sequence encodes CASSYSNRAADTQYF.

This clonotype was detected a few times. The V call is TRBV27, the J call TRBJ2-7; tentative D call: TRBD1 (6 bases). Germline-derived CDR1 and CDR2 are MNHEY and SMNVEV (reference sequence). The CDR3 is made up of 13 amino acids. The V end lost 10 bases, the J end lost 0 bases, and 13 bases lay between the germline ends. The DNA of the CDR3 is TGTGCCACCGGACAGCCAGGCTCCTACGAGCAGTACTTC. It codes for CATGQPGSYEQYF.

The genes are TRBV20-1 and TRBJ2-7, with 8 bases identical to TRBD1. Germline CDR1 reads DFQATT; CDR2 reads SNEGSKA (reference sequence). The CDR3 totals 14 residues. Losses at the gene ends were 5 bases for V and 0 bases for J; bases not matched to a gene: 6. The CDR3 DNA follows: TGCAGTGCTCCACCTGGACAGGGCTCCTACGAGCAGTACTTC. It encodes CSAPPGQGSYEQYF.

This clonotype was recorded at least ten times. This rearrangement joins TRBV24-1 to TRBJ2-1; D is uncertain. Germline CDR1 and CDR2: KGHDR and SFDVKD. V lost 1 base and J 4 bases, leaving 13 bases between the germline ends. The CDR3 runs 16 residues. The CDR3 nucleotides are TGTGCCACCAGTGATTTAAGCCCCGTAGGTTACAATGAGCAGTTCTTC. It codes for CATSDLSPVGYNEQFF.

This clonotype was counted at least ten times. V gene TRBV29-1 combines with J gene TRBJ2-2, with 8 bases lining up with TRBD1. Germline-derived CDR1 and CDR2 are SQVTM and ANQGSEA. The CDR3 consists of 14 residues. After removal of 1 base from V and 3 bases from J, the junction contained 1 base not matched to a gene. The CDR3, as DNA: TGCAGCGTTGAAGGGACAGGGTACACCGGGGAGCTGTTTTTT. Amino acid sequence: CSVEGTGYTGELFF.

The table lists this clonotype with a few counts. The rearrangement links TRBV24-1 to TRBJ2-5; D uncertain. Per the germline V gene, CDR1 is KGHDR and CDR2 is SFDVKD. The CDR3 length is 13 residues. V lost 4 bases, J lost 1 base, and 6 bases lay in between. Written as DNA, the CDR3 is TGTGCCACCAGTGAATGGTCCCAAGAGACCCAGTACTTC. As protein: CATSEWSQETQYF.

The table lists this clonotype with a few counts. The CDR3 region has the DNA TGCGCCAGCAGCTGGGGGACTAGCGGGAGGCTCGCTAGGGAGACCCAGTACTTC. It yields the protein CASSWGTSGRLARETQYF. This chain uses TRBV5-1 with TRBJ2-5, with 15 bases matching TRBD2. CDR1 is SGHRS and CDR2 is YFSETQ in the germline V gene. Trimming cost V 3 bases and J 5 bases; bases outside gene matches: 11. This CDR3 comprises 18 residues.

This clonotype was seen many times. The chain joins TRBV12-3 or TRBV12-4 to TRBJ1-1; 7 bases agree with TRBD1. V was clipped by 5 bases and J by 4 bases; unmatched bases: 10. This CDR3 has 15 amino acids. In nucleotides, the CDR3 is TGTGCCAGCAGTCCCAGACCGGGACAGATCACTGAAGCTTTCTTT. Translated, it gives CASSPRPGQITEAFF.

This clonotype was seen only a few times. The chain has TRBV7-8 and TRBJ2-5; D may be TRBD1 or TRBD2 (6 bases each). There are 14 residues in the CDR3. Germline-derived CDR1 and CDR2 are SGHVS and FQNEAQ. The ends were cut back, 5 bases at V and 7 bases at J, with 17 bases in the middle. CDR3 sequence: CASSLPGGLVTQYF. The CDR3 DNA reads TGTGCCAGCAGCCTCCCCGGGGGCCTTGTGACCCAGTACTTC.